The rows below give T cell receptor beta chains drawn from one sample of a study of T-cell reconstitution after alpha-beta-depleted transplantation in children. TCRdb independently ran MiXCR on the PCR reads; one entry per CDR3 protein. The repertoire consists of approximately 79,000 distinct CDR3 sequences, with around 18% occurring once and the leading ten covering less than 60%. Sample: PBMCs, mostly from graft donor cells, taken 360 days after TCRalphabeta/CD19-depleted stem cell transplant. The source of these receptors is a male patient aged 2 to 10 who had a stem cell transplant for acute lymphoblastic leukemia, so the T cells may come from the graft donor. Each CDR3 is given with its conserved first and last residue.

>TRBV11-2
CASIPSIGRRPADEQFF
>TRBV6-5
CASNHAVAGDNEQYF
>TRBV7-9
CASSSRGVPPSSYEQYF
>TRBV10-3
CAISESPFTGDNEQFF
>TRBV5-1
CASSRVTGAKNIQYF
>TRBV11-3
CASSPDPDQPQHF
>TRBV3-1
CASREVGQGAYEQYF
>TRBV28
CASSLVGERPNYGYTF
>TRBV10-3
CAIKTGTSGYNEQFF
>TRBV11-2
CASSLRLAGGSSYNEQFF
>TRBV6-5
CASSYGGTGWQPQHF
>TRBV12-3/TRBV12-4
CASTLWGRERYNEQFF
>TRBV3-1
CASSQLLAASYNEQFF
>TRBV6-1
CASSTQGEVGNTQYF
>TRBV10-3
CAISESGDLSYEQYF
>TRBV27
CASSLYGLAGVQETQYF
>TRBV18
CATPLAGDPNEQFF
>TRBV20-1
CSATFGLAGYEQYF